The sequence of this T cell receptor (beta chain) was determined in a study of T cell changes during pregnancy in multiple sclerosis. Using immunoSEQ multiplex PCR, the repertoire was profiled, and TCRdb retains in-frame clones only, with some absent. The sample yields approximately 43,000 clones, 85% to 95% seen once. CDR1 is SNHLY and CDR2 is FYNNEI in the germline V gene. This CDR3 has 13 amino acids. Sample: CD8+ T cells from peripheral blood mononuclear cells, taken after pregnancy. This receptor was obtained from a female donor with multiple sclerosis, enrolled in a pregnancy study. V and J are TRBV2 and TRBJ2-7, with 9 positions matching TRBD1. Here the CDR3 reads CSPQGQGSYEQYF. The CDR3 bases are TGTTCACCGCAGGGACAGGGATCCTACGAGCAGTACTTC.